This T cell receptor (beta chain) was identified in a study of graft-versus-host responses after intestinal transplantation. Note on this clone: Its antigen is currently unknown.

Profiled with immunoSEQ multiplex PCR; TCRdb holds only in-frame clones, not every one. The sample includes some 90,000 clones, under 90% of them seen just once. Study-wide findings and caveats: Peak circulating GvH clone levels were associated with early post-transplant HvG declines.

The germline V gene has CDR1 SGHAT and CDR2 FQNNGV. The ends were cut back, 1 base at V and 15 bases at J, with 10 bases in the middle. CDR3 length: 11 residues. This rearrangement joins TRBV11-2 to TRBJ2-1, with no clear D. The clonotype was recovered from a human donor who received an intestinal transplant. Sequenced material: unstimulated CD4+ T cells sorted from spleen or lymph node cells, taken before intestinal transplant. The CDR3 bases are TGTGCCAGCAGCTTAGGAGTGGTAAGGTTCTTC. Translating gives CASSLGVVRFF.